Following are 26 T cell receptor beta chains from one sample sequenced in a study of T cell changes during pregnancy in multiple sclerosis. Measured with immunoSEQ multiplex PCR; TCRdb has only the in-frame clones, and not every one. The sample includes about 85,000 clones, about nine tenths of them seen just once. The material sequenced was peripheral blood, taken in the first trimester of pregnancy. These receptors all come from a female donor with multiple sclerosis, enrolled in a pregnancy study.

This sequence joins TRBV28 and TRBJ2-3; TRBD2 matches at 7 bases. Trimming removed 6 bases from V and 2 bases from J; junction bases left unmatched: 14. The CDR3 has 17 amino acids. Germline loops: CDR1 MDHEN, CDR2 SYDVKM. In nucleotides, the CDR3 is TGTGCCAGCAGCCTTAGGGGAGGGCCACGGGTCACAGATACGCAGTATTTT. Protein product: CASSLRGGPRVTDTQYF.

The chain uses TRBV11-1 and TRBJ1-1; 7 nucleotides agree with TRBD1. V dropped 2 bases and J dropped 4; count of bases not matched to a gene: 4. Looked up from germline, CDR1 is SGHAT and CDR2 is FQDESV (reference sequence). CDR3 length equals 14 residues. The CDR3: CASSLRQGGTEAFF. The CDR3 coding sequence is TGTGCCAGCAGCTTAAGACAGGGCGGCACTGAAGCTTTCTTT.

The J gene is TRBJ2-3, the V gene TRBV30; 8 positions agree with TRBD1. CDR1 and CDR2 from the germline V gene are GTSNPN and SVGIG (reference sequence). With V trimmed by 0 bases and J by 2 bases, 7 bases remained unmatched. This CDR3 has 16 amino acids. The CDR3 bases are TGTGCCTGGAGTGTACTAGGCAGGGGGCACACAGATACGCAGTATTTT. It specifies CAWSVLGRGHTDTQYF.

J is TRBJ2-7 and V is TRBV29-1; D perhaps matches TRBD2 (6 bases). Germline loops: CDR1 SQVTM, CDR2 ANQGSEA. The ends were cut back, 6 bases at V and 4 bases at J, with 22 bases in the middle. There are 15 residues in the CDR3. The CDR3 region has the DNA TGCAGCGTCTCCCCCTCCTGGGGGGTCGGGTACGAGCAGTACTTC. Translated, it gives CSVSPSWGVGYEQYF.

This clone has only one observation. The CDR3: CASRDSQKPNQPQHF. CDR3 sequence (DNA): TGTGCCAGCAGGGACAGTCAAAAACCCAATCAGCCCCAGCATTTT. V gene TRBV5-4 combines with J gene TRBJ1-5; D might be TRBD1 (6 bases). There are 15 residues in the CDR3. In germline, CDR1 is SGHNT, CDR2 YYREEE (reference sequence). Trimming removed 5 bases from V and 3 bases from J, with 15 bases in between.

The chain employs TRBV5-1 and TRBJ2-5; 7 bases match TRBD1. V gave up 3 bases and J gave up 5 bases; unmatched junction bases: 10. The CDR3 is 15 amino acids. CDR1 SGHRS and CDR2 YFSETQ come from the germline V gene. The CDR3 sequence: CASSYEGYRGETQYF. CDR3 DNA sequence: TGCGCCAGCAGCTACGAGGGATACAGGGGTGAGACCCAGTACTTC.

The chain combines TRBV4-3 with TRBJ2-2, with 8 bases that match TRBD2. This CDR3 has 17 amino acids. After removal of 2 bases from V and 1 base from J, the junction contained 6 bases not matched to a gene. Germline-derived CDR1 and CDR2 are LGHNA and YSLEER. CDR3 coding DNA: TGCGCCAGCAGCCAATTCGCACTAGCGGAGAACACCGGGGAGCTGTTTTTT. It encodes CASSQFALAENTGELFF.

This clone was seen once. V usage is TRBV11-2 and J usage is TRBJ2-7, with D possibly being TRBD1 (6 bases). V lost 4 bases, J lost 2 bases, and 12 bases lay in between. CDR1 and CDR2 (germline): SGHAT, FQNNGV. The CDR3 spans 14 residues. CDR3 nucleotides: TGTGCCAGCAGCTGGGACAACCCCACCTACGAGCAGTACTTC. Translating it yields CASSWDNPTYEQYF.

The chain uses TRBV6-1 and TRBJ2-1, with 7 bases matching TRBD2. Per the germline V gene, CDR1 is MNHNS and CDR2 is SASEGT. The junction had 1 base not matched to a gene; V was cut back by 6 bases and J by 2 bases. This CDR3 spans 13 amino acids. The CDR3 here is CASSRGAYNEQFF. As DNA, the CDR3 is TGTGCCAGCAGCCGGGGGGCCTACAATGAGCAGTTCTTC.

The V and J genes are TRBV29-1 and TRBJ2-1; 9 positions agree with TRBD2. The V gene's germline CDR1 is SQVTM and CDR2 ANQGSEA. The CDR3 length is 14 residues. V trimming: 3 bases; J trimming: 4 bases; junction bases outside the gene matches: 4. CDR3 protein: CSVDVAGVYNEQFF. The CDR3 bases are TGCAGCGTTGACGTAGCGGGAGTTTACAATGAGCAGTTCTTC.

This clone was seen a single time. The chain employs TRBV2 and TRBJ1-1; D might be TRBD1 (5 bases). This CDR3 region has 15 residues. V dropped 7 bases and J dropped 0 bases, with 15 bases sitting between them. In germline, CDR1 is SNHLY, CDR2 FYNNEI. The CDR3 protein is CASKRTDNMNTEAFF. CDR3 coding DNA: TGTGCCAGCAAACGAACGGACAATATGAACACTGAAGCTTTCTTT.

V gene TRBV29-1 combines with J gene TRBJ1-1; unclear D gene. Germline CDR1 reads SQVTM; CDR2 reads ANQGSEA. This CDR3 is built from 11 residues. Trimming shortened V by 4 bases and J by 6 bases, and 9 bases separated the two germline ends. CDR3 protein: CSVGREAEAFF. The CDR3 DNA follows: TGCAGCGTTGGTAGGGAGGCTGAAGCTTTCTTT. Complete variable domain (other parts from reference TRBV29-1 and TRBJ1-1): SAVISQKPSRDICQRGTSLTIQCQVDSQVTMMFWYRQQPGQSLTLIATANQGSEATYESGFVIDKFPISRPNLTFSTLTVSNMSPEDSSIYLCSVGREAEAFFGQGTRLTVV.

CDR3 amino acids: CASSLGGGLSSTDTQYF. In DNA, the CDR3 is TGTGCCAGCAGCTTGGGCGGGGGGCTCTCTAGCACAGATACGCAGTATTTT. This sequence joins TRBV5-8 and TRBJ2-3, with 8 positions matching TRBD2. Germline assignment: CDR1 SGHTS and CDR2 YDEGEE. Trimming at V came to 0 bases and at J to 0 bases, leaving 6 bases not matched to a gene. This CDR3 is built from 17 residues.

This chain uses TRBV18 with TRBJ1-3; D is possibly TRBD1 (5 bases). The CDR3 extends over 14 amino acids. V was trimmed by 7 bases and J by 2 bases, leaving 12 bases between them. Germline V CDR1 and CDR2: KGHSH, LQKENI. CDR3 sequence (DNA): TGTGCCAGCTACTCCGCAGGGACTGGAAACACCATATATTTT. Amino acid sequence: CASYSAGTGNTIYF.

A few counts support this clone. The chain recombines TRBV6-1 with TRBJ1-3, with TRBD1 as a possible D gene (5 bases). Germline loops: CDR1 MNHNS, CDR2 SASEGT. The V and J ends lost 8 bases and 3 bases respectively, with 14 bases between them. There are 14 residues in the CDR3. The CDR3 DNA reads TGTGCCAGCTTTTGGGGGGGGAGTGGAAACACCATATATTTT. Protein product: CASFWGGSGNTIYF.

V is TRBV2 and J is TRBJ1-1; 9 positions match TRBD1. Trimming took 4 bases from V and 1 from J; bases not matched to a gene: 10. CDR1 and CDR2 (germline): SNHLY, FYNNEI. The CDR3 length is 17 residues. CDR3 sequence (DNA): TGTGCCAGCAGTGTGCAGACAGGGGGATTGACGAACACTGAAGCTTTCTTT. It is translated as CASSVQTGGLTNTEAFF.

V gene TRBV6-5 combines with J gene TRBJ2-7; TRBD2 might be the D (6 bases). Germline CDR1 is MNHEY and CDR2 is SVGAGI. The V and J ends lost 5 bases and 2 bases respectively, with 10 bases between them. The CDR3 is made up of 13 amino acids. CDR3 sequence: CASSAAGPYEQYF. The CDR3 DNA follows: TGTGCCAGCAGTGCCGCGGGACCCTACGAGCAGTACTTC.

The chain joins TRBV28 to TRBJ2-1; 8 bases map to TRBD2. The V segment lost 4 bases and the J segment 1 base; nucleotides outside the gene matches: 12. Germline V gives CDR1 MDHEN, CDR2 SYDVKM. The CDR3 is 18 amino acids. CDR3 loop: CASSSTGTRGRSYNEQFF. The CDR3 DNA follows: TGTGCCAGCAGTTCCACCGGGACTAGGGGTCGGTCCTACAATGAGCAGTTCTTC.

This CDR3 reads CSVEPRASTDTQYF. DNA for the CDR3: TGCAGCGTTGAACCCAGGGCTAGCACAGATACGCAGTATTTT. V gene TRBV29-1 combines with J gene TRBJ2-3; the D gene is possibly TRBD1 (5 bases). This CDR3 is built from 14 residues. Germline CDR1 SQVTM, CDR2 ANQGSEA. V was clipped by 2 bases and J by 0 bases, with 9 bases between them.

This clone was observed once. The chain couples TRBV5-1 to TRBJ2-6; 10 nucleotides agree with TRBD1. Trimming took 3 bases from V and 2 from J; bases not matched to a gene: 2. This CDR3 has 16 residues. Per the germline V gene, CDR1 is SGHRS and CDR2 is YFSETQ. The CDR3 loop reads CASSWDRGAGANVLTF. The CDR3 DNA sequence: TGCGCCAGCAGCTGGGACAGGGGTGCTGGGGCCAACGTCCTGACTTTC. The full variable domain, completed using reference TRBV5-1 and TRBJ2-6, is KAGVTQTPRYLIKTRGQQVTLSCSPISGHRSVSWYQQTPGQGLQFLFEYFSETQRNKGNFPGRFSGRQFSNSRSEMNVSTLELGDSALYLCASSWDRGAGANVLTFGAGSRLTVL.

This chain connects TRBV4-3 to TRBJ1-1; 10 bases fit TRBD1. Germline loops: CDR1 LGHNA, CDR2 YSLEER. Losses at the gene ends were 4 bases for V and 5 bases for J; bases not matched to a gene: 7. The CDR3 runs to 15 residues. CDR3 loop: CASSPRQGAPTEAFF. The DNA for the CDR3 is TGCGCCAGCAGCCCTCGACAGGGGGCGCCAACTGAAGCTTTCTTT.

The chain is built from TRBV4-2 and TRBJ1-1, with D perhaps matching TRBD1 (5 bases). V lost 1 base and J lost 0, with 18 bases in between. The CDR3 is 18 amino acids. Germline V gene lookup returns CDR1 LGHNA and CDR2 YNFKEQ. The CDR3 DNA is TGTGCCAGCAGCCAAGTCCCGGCCGGGGGGACCGTGAACACTGAAGCTTTCTTT. Protein sequence: CASSQVPAGGTVNTEAFF.

The genes are TRBV5-1 and TRBJ2-7, with 7 bases matching TRBD2. The CDR3 length is 15 residues. Germline-derived CDR1 and CDR2 are SGHRS and YFSETQ. With 2 bases clipped from V and 4 bases from J, the junction kept 9 bases outside the gene matches. CDR3 in amino acids: CASSLRASGMYEQYF. The CDR3 DNA is TGCGCCAGCAGCTTACGAGCCAGCGGGATGTACGAGCAGTACTTC.

The V gene is TRBV30, the J gene TRBJ2-5, with D perhaps TRBD1 (6 bases). Germline V lookup: CDR1 GTSNPN, CDR2 SVGIG (reference sequence). The CDR3 spans 14 residues. V lost 3 bases and J 4 bases, leaving 15 bases between the germline ends. The CDR3 reads CAWSKDRKLETQYF. The CDR3 DNA reads TGTGCCTGGAGCAAGGACAGAAAATTAGAGACCCAGTACTTC.

The gene calls are TRBV28 and TRBJ1-2; 7 nucleotides line up with TRBD1. The CDR3 covers 13 residues. V was clipped by 3 bases and J by 4 bases; unmatched bases: 2. CDR1 and CDR2 from the germline V gene are MDHEN and SYDVKM. This chain's CDR3 is CASSFAGGYGYTF. As DNA, the CDR3 is TGTGCCAGCAGTTTTGCAGGGGGCTATGGCTACACCTTC.

This sequence joins TRBV14 and TRBJ1-2; 7 bases line up with TRBD1. CDR1 is SGHDN and CDR2 is FVKESK in the germline V gene. V trimming: 3 bases; J trimming: 2 bases; junction bases outside the gene matches: 12. This CDR3 has 17 amino acids. CDR3 in amino acids: CASSQGTRGQRNYGYTF. CDR3 nucleotide sequence: TGTGCCAGCAGCCAGGGGACCCGGGGACAGAGAAACTATGGCTACACCTTC.